The sequence of this TCR beta chain was determined in a study of T-cell memory formation after mild COVID-19. Germline CDR1 reads LGHNT; CDR2 reads FRNRAP. J gave up 1 base and V 4 bases, and 2 bases lay outside the gene matches. This CDR3 region has 15 residues. In the case of this clonotype: Its antigen is unknown.

TCRdb itself ran the 5' RACE reads through MiXCR, one entry per CDR3 protein. This table holds 350,000 to 500,000 distinct CDR3 sequences, around 22% found once. Overall study results and limits: Memory from before infection featured some responding clones, which suggests cross-reactive memory joined.

The clonotype comes from an adult woman who had mild COVID-19 (a few samples of this study predate the infection). Cell type and time point are not known. The V gene is TRBV12-5, the J gene TRBJ2-1, with TRBD1 matching 9 bases. Sequences were obtained from PBMCs or a T cell subset sorted from them (not recorded which). CDR3 sequence reads: CASGSGQGSYNEQFF. The CDR3 DNA reads as TGTGCTAGTGGTTCCGGACAGGGGTCCTACAATGAGCAGTTCTTC.